A single sample gave rise to the 4 T cell receptor beta chains below, sequenced in a study of OX40 agonist ivuxolimab in advanced cancers. Profiled with immunoSEQ multiplex PCR; TCRdb holds only in-frame clones, not every one. The sample comprises about 45,000 clones, roughly nine tenths of which are singletons, and approximately 28% rests with the top ten. Source: CD4+ or CD8+ T cells sorted from blood, taken in a trial of the OX40 agonist ivuxolimab. These TCRs come from an adult with an advanced solid tumor such as melanoma, head and neck, liver or kidney cancer.

This chain uses TRBV11-3 with TRBJ2-1; D is undetermined. The germline gives CDR1 SGHNT, CDR2 YENEEA. V dropped 2 bases and J dropped 4 bases, with 15 bases sitting between them. There are 16 residues in the CDR3. The CDR3 DNA sequence: TGTGCCAGCAGCTTACAAGGGATAGGGTCTTACAATGAGCAGTTCTTC. Encoded protein: CASSLQGIGSYNEQFF.

The rearrangement links TRBV5-4 to TRBJ2-7, with 12 nucleotides matching TRBD2. The CDR3 spans 15 residues. The germline V gene encodes CDR1 SGHNT and CDR2 YYREEE (reference sequence). The trim removed 0 bases at V and 3 bases at J, leaving 1 base unmatched. The CDR3 protein is CASSLGTSGDYEQYF. CDR3 sequence (DNA): TGTGCCAGCAGCTTGGGGACTAGCGGGGACTACGAGCAGTACTTC.

The chain couples TRBV11-1 to TRBJ1-2; no firm D call. Per germline, CDR1 SGHAT and CDR2 FQDESV (reference sequence). Trimming left V 4 bases short and J 8 bases short, with 14 bases between. The CDR3 contains 13 residues. The CDR3 reads CASSSMTSEGYTF. The CDR3 DNA sequence: TGTGCCAGCAGCTCTATGACTTCGGAGGGCTACACCTTC.

The chain joins TRBV11-2 to TRBJ2-3; 11 bases are shared with TRBD2. Germline V gene data show CDR1 as SGHAT and CDR2 as FQNNGV. This CDR3 comprises 18 residues. V lost 3 bases to trimming and J lost 0 bases; unmatched junction nucleotides: 8. The CDR3 bases are TGTGCCAGCAGCTTCCCCTTAGCGGGAGGGCCGAGCACAGATACGCAGTATTTT. Protein sequence: CASSFPLAGGPSTDTQYF.